The next 4 T cell receptor beta chains were all read from a single sample in a study of shared clonotypes between healthy human individuals. TCRdb keeps only in-frame clones here, not all; method: immunoSEQ multiplex PCR. The sample records roughly 2.5 million clones, around 94% being singletons. Sequenced material: naive CD4+ T cells sorted from blood. Subset meaning: CD45RA+ positively selected. All receptors derive from a man younger than 35 in good health.

The chain combines TRBV10-2 with TRBJ1-1; weak D call: TRBD1 (5 bases). This CDR3 contains 16 residues. Germline-derived CDR1 and CDR2 are WSHSY and SAAADI. The ends were cut back, 0 bases at V and 11 bases at J, with 22 bases in the middle. CDR3 in DNA: TGCGCCAGCAGTGAGTCGGTCCAGGGCTTAAGACCGTCGGCTTTCTTT. Its protein product is CASSESVQGLRPSAFF.

This chain uses TRBV29-1 with TRBJ1-2; maybe TRBD1 (6 bases). Germline CDR1 is SQVTM and CDR2 is ANQGSEA. V was pared by 4 bases and J by 3 bases, with 21 bases between. The CDR3 has 16 residues. The CDR3 DNA is TGCAGCGTTGGACAGGAACTATATTTGGGGGACTATGGCTACACCTTC. It specifies CSVGQELYLGDYGYTF.

CDR3 loop: CAWSPGQGLNTEAFF. DNA for the CDR3: TGTGCCTGGAGTCCAGGACAGGGCCTGAACACTGAAGCTTTCTTT. The J gene is TRBJ1-1, the V gene TRBV30, with 8 bases aligning to TRBD1. Germline V gene data show CDR1 as GTSNPN and CDR2 as SVGIG (reference sequence). V gave up 2 bases and J gave up 0 bases; unmatched junction bases: 5. This CDR3 region has 15 residues.

Only one count was recorded for this clone. This chain uses TRBV5-4 with TRBJ1-1, with D possibly TRBD1 on 5 matching bases. CDR1 is SGHNT and CDR2 is YYREEE in the germline V gene (reference sequence). V lost 3 bases to trimming and J lost 5 bases, with 17 bases between them. The CDR3 is made up of 15 amino acids. The CDR3 DNA follows: TGTGCCAGCAGCTATCGGGACGTTTTGGATACTGAAGCTTTCTTT. It is translated as CASSYRDVLDTEAFF.